This T cell receptor beta chain was captured in a study of control samples from healthy donors and cancer patients. Germline assignment: CDR1 KGHSH and CDR2 LQKENI. The CDR3 consists of 15 residues. The ends lost 0 bases at V and 3 bases at J; junction bases unmatched: 5. Using immunoSEQ multiplex PCR, the repertoire was profiled, and TCRdb retains in-frame clones only, with some absent. The sample yields 150,000 to 200,000 clones, just under 95% seen once. V and J are TRBV18 and TRBJ2-7, with TRBD1 identical over 7 bases. Sequencing was performed on blood. This receptor was identified in a man aged 18 to 35 in good health. For the CDR3, the DNA is TGTGCCAGCTCACCACCGTCAGGGGGTAGCTACGAGCAGTACTTC. This sequence encodes CASSPPSGGSYEQYF.